This TCR beta chain was identified during a study of shared clonotypes between healthy human individuals. The CDR3 extends over 15 amino acids. V gave up 0 bases and J gave up 0 bases, with 9 bases separating them. The germline V gene encodes CDR1 SGHRS and CDR2 YFSETQ. This clone was seen only once. Sequencing was performed with immunoSEQ multiplex PCR; in TCRdb, only in-frame clones are kept and a portion is missing. The data hold a few million clones, with 90% to 95% observed a single time. Cells designated naive CD8 were CD45RO-negative and were positively selected for CCR7, with terminally differentiated effector memory CD45RA+ cells excluded.

Specimen: naive CD8+ T cells from PBMCs. This TCR was recovered from a young man in good health. Some clones in this sample may be carry-over from other donors' samples. The chain is built from TRBV5-1 and TRBJ1-1; D ambiguous. CDR3 region: CASSLASILNTEAFF. Here the CDR3 DNA reads TGCGCCAGCAGCTTGGCTTCTATCTTGAACACTGAAGCTTTCTTT.